This TCR beta chain appears in the sequencing data of a study of regulatory T cells in long-lasting Graves disease. This CDR3 is built from 14 residues. CDR1 is SGHVS, CDR2 FNYEAQ, per germline. This clonotype showed up just a few times. At one of its ends the junction is not consistent with the germline gene, which may arise from a read error. Construction of the TCR beta libraries employed iRepertoire HTBI primers in conjunction with Arm-PCR of CDR3 regions. MiXCR was run by TCRdb on the multiplex PCR reads, yielding one entry per CDR3 protein. The table lists a few hundred thousand distinct CDR3 sequences, around 13% of them singletons, with 17% in the top ten. The time point denotes: newly diagnosed GD, antithyroid drugs for less than 3 months. Researchers made the TCR library from RNA that was extracted from PBMCs. In addition, the sample was reused for a study of T cells in Graves' hyperthyroidism and ophthalmopathy.

The sample consisted of peripheral blood mononuclear cells (PBMCs), taken at new diagnosis, from a patient treated with antithyroid drugs. The TCR was taken from a woman between 50 and 59 years old with Graves disease. The J gene is TRBJ2-6, the V gene TRBV7-6; maybe TRBD1 (6 bases). For the CDR3, the DNA is TGTGCCAGCAGCCCAGGGGCAGGGGTCAACGTCCTGACTTTC. This gives the protein CASSPGAGVNVLTF.